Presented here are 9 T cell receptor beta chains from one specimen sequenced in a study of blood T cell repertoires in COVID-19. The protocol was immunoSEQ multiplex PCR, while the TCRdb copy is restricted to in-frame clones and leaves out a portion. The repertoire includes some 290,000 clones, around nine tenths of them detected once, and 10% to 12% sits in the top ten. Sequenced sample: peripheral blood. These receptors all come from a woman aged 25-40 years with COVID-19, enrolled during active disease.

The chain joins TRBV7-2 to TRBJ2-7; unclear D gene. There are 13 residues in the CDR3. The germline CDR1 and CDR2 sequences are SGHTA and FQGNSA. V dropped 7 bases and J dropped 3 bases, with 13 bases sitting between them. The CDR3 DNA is TGTGCCAGCAACCCCGAAGTCAGCTACGAGCAGTACTTC. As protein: CASNPEVSYEQYF.

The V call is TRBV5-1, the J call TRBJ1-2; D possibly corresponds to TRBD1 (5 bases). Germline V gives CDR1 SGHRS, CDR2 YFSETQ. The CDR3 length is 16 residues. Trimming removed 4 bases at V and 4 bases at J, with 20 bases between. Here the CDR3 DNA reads TGCGCCAGCAGCCCGGAGCTAGGGGCGTCGAGCTATGGCTACACCTTC. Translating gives CASSPELGASSYGYTF.

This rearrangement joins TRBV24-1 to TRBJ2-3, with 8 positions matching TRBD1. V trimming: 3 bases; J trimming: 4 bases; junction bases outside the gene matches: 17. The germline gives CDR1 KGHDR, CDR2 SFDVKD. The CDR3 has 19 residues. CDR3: CATSDPGRPRAGGPDTQYF. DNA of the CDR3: TGTGCCACCAGTGATCCCGGCCGCCCTAGGGCAGGGGGCCCAGATACGCAGTATTTT.

The CDR3 loop is CASAAGANSYNEQFF. The CDR3 nucleotides read TGTGCTAGTGCAGCGGGAGCCAACTCCTACAATGAGCAGTTCTTC. The V and J genes are TRBV12-5 and TRBJ2-1; the match to TRBD2 covers 8 bases. CDR1 and CDR2 from the germline V gene are LGHNT and FRNRAP. The CDR3 is made up of 15 amino acids. V shed 7 bases and J 0 bases; nucleotides not matched to a gene: 5.

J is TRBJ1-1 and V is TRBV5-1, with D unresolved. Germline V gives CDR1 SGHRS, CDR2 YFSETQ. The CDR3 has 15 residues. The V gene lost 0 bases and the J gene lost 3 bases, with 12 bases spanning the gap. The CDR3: CASSLGWGGYTEAFF. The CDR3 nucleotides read TGCGCCAGCAGCTTGGGTTGGGGAGGGTACACTGAAGCTTTCTTT.

The CDR3 is CASSSTGAETQYF. In nucleotides, the CDR3 is TGCGCCAGCAGCTCGACAGGGGCCGAGACCCAGTACTTC. The V and J genes are TRBV5-1 and TRBJ2-5; 8 bases are a match to TRBD1. This CDR3 has 13 amino acids. J gave up 5 bases and V 3 bases, and 3 bases lay outside the gene matches. The germline V gene has CDR1 SGHRS and CDR2 YFSETQ.

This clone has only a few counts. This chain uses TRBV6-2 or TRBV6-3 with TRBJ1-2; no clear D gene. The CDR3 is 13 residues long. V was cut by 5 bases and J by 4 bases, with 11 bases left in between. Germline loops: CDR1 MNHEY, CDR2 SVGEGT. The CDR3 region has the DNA TGTGCCAGCAGTGCAGGCGAACTCTATGGCTACACCTTC. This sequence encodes CASSAGELYGYTF.

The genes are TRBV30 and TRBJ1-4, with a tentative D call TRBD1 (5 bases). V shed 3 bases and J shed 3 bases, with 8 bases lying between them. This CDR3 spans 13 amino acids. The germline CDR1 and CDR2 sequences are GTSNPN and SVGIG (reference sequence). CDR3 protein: CAWSREANEKLFF. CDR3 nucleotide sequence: TGTGCCTGGAGCAGGGAGGCTAATGAAAAACTGTTTTTT. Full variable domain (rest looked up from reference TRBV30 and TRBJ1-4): SQTIHQWPATLVQPVGSPLSLECTVEGTSNPNLYWYRQAAGRGLQLLFYSVGIGQISSEVPQNLSASRPQDRQFILSSKKLLLSDSGFYLCAWSREANEKLFFGSGTQLSVL.

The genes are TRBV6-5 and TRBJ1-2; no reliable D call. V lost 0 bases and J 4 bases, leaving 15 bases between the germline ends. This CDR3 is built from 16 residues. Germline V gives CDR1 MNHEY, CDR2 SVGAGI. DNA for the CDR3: TGTGCCAGCAGTTACTCGAGGACCGCGGGATCCTATGGCTACACCTTC. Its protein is CASSYSRTAGSYGYTF.